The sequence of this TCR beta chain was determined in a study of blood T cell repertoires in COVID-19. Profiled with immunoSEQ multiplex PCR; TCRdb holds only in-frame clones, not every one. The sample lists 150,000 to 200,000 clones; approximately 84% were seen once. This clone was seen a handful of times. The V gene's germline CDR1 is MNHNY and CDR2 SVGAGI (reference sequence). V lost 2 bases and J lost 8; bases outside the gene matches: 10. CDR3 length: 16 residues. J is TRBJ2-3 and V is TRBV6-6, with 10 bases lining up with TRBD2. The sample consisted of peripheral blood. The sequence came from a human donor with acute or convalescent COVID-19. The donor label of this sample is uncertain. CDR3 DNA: TGTGCCAGCAGTTACGGGCTAGCGGGAGATATGGGTACGCAGTATTTT. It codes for CASSYGLAGDMGTQYF.